This is a list of T cell receptor beta chains from one sample in a study of shared clonotypes between healthy human individuals. Profiling relied on immunoSEQ multiplex PCR, and the TCRdb table lists in-frame clones only, not all of them. The data contain some 2 million clones, 95% of them seen just once; the ten biggest clones take up more than 0.1%. Material for sequencing was naive CD4+ T cells sorted from blood. The receptors come from a man aged 18 to 30 in good health. The CDR3 runs from the conserved cysteine through the conserved F or W. The D gene is left open where the match is weak. A row's size may be missing; if present it is once, few, many or a size class.

j_call	v_call	d_call	clone_size	cdr3_aa	cdr3_nt
TRBJ2-7	TRBV6-5	-	-	CASSRQWGPYEQYF	TGTGCCAGCAGCCGACAGTGGGGCCCCTACGAGCAGTACTTC
TRBJ2-7	TRBV6-1	TRBD1	-	CASSEIRDRGGGQYF	TGTGCCAGCAGTGAAATCAGGGACAGGGGAGGGGGGCAGTACTTC
TRBJ1-2	TRBV10-3	-	-	CAISESSPPQGYTF	TGTGCCATCAGTGAGTCCTCCCCCCCCCAAGGCTACACCTTC
TRBJ1-4	TRBV10-3	-	-	CAIRPGTSTNEKLFF	TGTGCCATCAGACCCGGGACCTCAACTAATGAAAAACTGTTTTTT
TRBJ2-7	TRBV28	TRBD1	-	CASSLPGQSYEQYF	TGTGCCAGCAGTCTACCGGGACAGAGCTACGAGCAGTACTTC
TRBJ1-1	TRBV18	-	-	CASSPYMGGVSYMNTEAFF	TGTGCCAGCTCACCTTACATGGGGGGCGTTTCTTACATGAACACTGAAGCTTTCTTT
TRBJ2-7	TRBV7-9	-	-	CASSLGGVIEQYF	TGTGCCAGCAGCTTGGGCGGGGTGATAGAGCAGTACTTC
TRBJ2-6	TRBV5-6	-	-	CASNEAARGYTGANVLTF	TGTGCCAGCAACGAAGCAGCCAGGGGATATACTGGGGCCAACGTCCTGACTTTC
TRBJ2-7	TRBV7-9	-	-	CASSEGDQQYF	TGTGCCAGCAGCGAGGGAGACCAGCAGTACTTC
TRBJ1-6	TRBV6-1	-	-	CASSEEWGRVRSPLHF	TGTGCCAGCAGTGAAGAGTGGGGCAGGGTTAGGTCACCCCTCCACTTT
TRBJ2-7	TRBV5-1	TRBD2	-	CASSWAGTSGTYEQYF	TGCGCCAGCAGCTGGGCCGGGACTAGCGGTACCTACGAGCAGTACTTC
TRBJ1-2	TRBV30	-	-	CASTTRRGPNYGYTF	TGTGCCTCAACTACCCGGAGGGGACCCAACTATGGCTACACCTTC
TRBJ1-2	TRBV29-1	TRBD1	-	CSVSGTVNGYTF	TGCAGCGTTTCCGGGACAGTGAATGGCTACACCTTC
TRBJ2-7	TRBV2	-	once	CASSSGEGSGPYEQYF	TGTGCCAGCAGCTCCGGGGAAGGGTCTGGGCCCTACGAGCAGTACTTC
TRBJ1-6	TRBV6-5	-	once	CASSSSGVRSPLHF	TGTGCCAGCAGTTCCTCAGGGGTACGATCACCCCTCCACTTT
TRBJ2-5	TRBV5-4	TRBD2	-	CASSYGTSGGAAGETQYF	TGTGCCAGCAGCTACGGCACTAGCGGGGGGGCGGCAGGTGAGACCCAGTACTTC
TRBJ2-7	TRBV5-1	TRBD2	-	CASSFARNGGGHYEQYF	TGCGCCAGCAGCTTTGCGCGTAACGGCGGGGGGCACTACGAGCAGTACTTC
TRBJ2-7	TRBV28	TRBD2	-	CASSTPGGSSYEQYF	TGTGCCAGCAGTACCCCGGGGGGTAGCTCCTACGAGCAGTACTTC
TRBJ1-1	TRBV5-1	TRBD1	-	CASSPFQGVGTEAFF	TGCGCCAGCAGCCCATTCCAGGGGGTCGGCACTGAAGCTTTCTTT
TRBJ1-4	TRBV6-1	-	-	CASSEAHGRVNEKLFF	TGTGCCAGCAGTGAAGCGCATGGAAGGGTAAATGAAAAACTGTTTTTT
TRBJ2-7	TRBV15	-	once	CATSREGGPTYEQYF	TGTGCCACCAGCAGAGAGGGAGGACCGACCTACGAGCAGTACTTC
TRBJ2-1	TRBV6-4	TRBD2	-	CASSLAGGSNEQFF	TGTGCCAGCAGTCTAGCGGGAGGGTCCAATGAGCAGTTCTTC
TRBJ2-7	TRBV5-1	-	-	CASSYTLGPYEQYF	TGCGCCAGCAGCTACACTCTGGGGCCCTACGAGCAGTACTTC
TRBJ2-7	TRBV7-2	TRBD2	-	CASSLGAGPEQYF	TGTGCCAGCAGCTTAGGAGCGGGACCCGAGCAGTACTTC
TRBJ2-3	TRBV10-1	TRBD2	-	CASSEALAGERTDTQYF	TGCGCCAGCAGTGAGGCACTAGCGGGGGAACGCACAGATACGCAGTATTTT
TRBJ2-7	TRBV28	-	-	CASNPGSYEQYF	TGTGCCAGCAACCCAGGGTCCTACGAGCAGTACTTC
TRBJ2-4	TRBV9	-	once	CASSAESQAKNIQYF	TGTGCCAGCAGCGCCGAAAGCCAGGCCAAAAACATTCAGTACTTC
TRBJ1-6	TRBV27	-	-	CASSPWTGSPLHF	TGTGCCAGCAGTCCCTGGACGGGTTCACCCCTCCACTTT
TRBJ2-1	TRBV5-4	TRBD2	-	CASSSMMTSGSYNEQFF	TGTGCCAGCAGCTCTATGATGACTAGCGGAAGTTACAATGAGCAGTTCTTC
TRBJ1-1	TRBV5-5	-	-	CASSLGDSWNTEAFF	TGTGCCAGCAGCTTGGGCGACAGCTGGAACACTGAAGCTTTCTTT
TRBJ2-2	TRBV10-3	-	-	CAISGQNSNTGELFF	TGTGCCATCTCCGGACAGAATTCGAACACCGGGGAGCTGTTTTTT
TRBJ2-7	TRBV5-1	-	-	CASSSRGGSAYEQYF	TGCGCCAGCAGCAGCCGCGGGGGCTCAGCCTACGAGCAGTACTTC
TRBJ2-7	TRBV10-3	TRBD1	-	CAISDGTGAPYEQYF	TGTGCCATCAGTGACGGGACAGGGGCCCCCTACGAGCAGTACTTC
TRBJ2-2	TRBV5-1	TRBD2	-	CASSLASGNTGELFF	TGCGCCAGCAGCTTGGCTAGCGGCAACACCGGGGAGCTGTTTTTT
TRBJ2-3	TRBV9	-	once	CASSLNTDTQYF	TGTGCCAGCAGCCTTAACACAGATACGCAGTATTTT
TRBJ2-5	TRBV5-4	TRBD1	-	CASSLSGGFEETQYF	TGTGCCAGCAGCTTGTCAGGGGGCTTTGAGGAGACCCAGTACTTC
TRBJ2-3	TRBV6-1	-	-	CASSESRADTQYF	TGTGCCAGCAGTGAAAGCAGGGCAGATACGCAGTATTTT
TRBJ2-7	TRBV18	-	-	CASSPLEAREQYF	TGTGCCAGCTCACCGCTGGAGGCGCGGGAGCAGTACTTC
TRBJ2-5	TRBV10-3	-	-	CAISKQGAQETQYF	TGTGCCATCAGTAAACAGGGTGCCCAAGAGACCCAGTACTTC
TRBJ2-5	TRBV30	TRBD1	-	CAWGDSSHGTQYF	TGTGCCTGGGGGGACAGCAGCCACGGTACCCAGTACTTC
TRBJ1-2	TRBV30	-	-	CAWSVGGGIGYTF	TGTGCCTGGAGTGTGGGGGGAGGCATTGGCTACACCTTC
TRBJ1-2	TRBV6-6	TRBD1	-	CASSRDSRTTYGYTF	TGTGCCAGCAGCAGGGACAGCCGGACCACATACGGCTACACCTTC
TRBJ2-3	TRBV2	TRBD2	-	CASSEALAGGTDTQYF	TGTGCCAGCAGTGAAGCGCTAGCGGGGGGGACAGATACGCAGTATTTT
TRBJ2-1	TRBV7-2	-	-	CASSLAPARGEQFF	TGTGCCAGCAGCTTAGCCCCAGCGCGTGGTGAGCAGTTCTTC
TRBJ1-4	TRBV27	-	-	CASKRGHNEKLFF	TGTGCCAGCAAGCGCGGACATAATGAAAAACTGTTTTTT
TRBJ2-3	TRBV7-9	-	-	CASSSWGLGTDTQYF	TGTGCCAGCAGTTCGTGGGGGTTGGGCACAGATACGCAGTATTTT
TRBJ2-3	TRBV7-9	TRBD2	once	CASSLGPSGGTDTQYF	TGTGCCAGCAGCTTAGGACCTAGCGGAGGCACAGATACGCAGTATTTT
TRBJ2-5	TRBV7-6	-	-	CASSLSYLDRKETQYF	TGTGCCAGCAGCCTCTCTTACCTAGACAGGAAAGAGACCCAGTACTTC